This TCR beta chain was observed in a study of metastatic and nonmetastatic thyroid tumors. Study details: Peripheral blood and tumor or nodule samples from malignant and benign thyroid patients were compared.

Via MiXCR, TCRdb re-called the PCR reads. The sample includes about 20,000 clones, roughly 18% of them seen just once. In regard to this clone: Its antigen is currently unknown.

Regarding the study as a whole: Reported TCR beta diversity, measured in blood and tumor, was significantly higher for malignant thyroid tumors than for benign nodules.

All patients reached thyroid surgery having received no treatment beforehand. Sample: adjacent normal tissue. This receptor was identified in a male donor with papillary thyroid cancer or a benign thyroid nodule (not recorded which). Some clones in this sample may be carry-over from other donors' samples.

The CDR3 reads CASSVTGEPNKAFF. CDR3 nucleotides: TGTGCCAGCAGCGTGACAGGAGAGCCCAATAAAGCTTTCTTT. The chain recombines TRBV9 with TRBJ1-1; D possibly corresponds to TRBD1 (6 bases). This CDR3 is 14 amino acids long. Germline V gene data show CDR1 as SGDLS and CDR2 as YYNGEE. Trimming took off 2 bases at V and 9 bases at J, with 17 bases between the two ends.